These T cell receptor beta chains were read from a single sample in a study of control samples from healthy donors and cancer patients. Assay used: immunoSEQ multiplex PCR; TCRdb lists only in-frame clones, some missing. The sample lists roughly 88,000 clones; roughly 90% were seen once. Specimen: blood. The receptors here all came from a woman in her thirties in good health. Both conserved end residues are part of each CDR3. Rows give clone size only sometimes, using once, few, many, or a class for an expanded clone.

v_gene: TRBV10-3
abundance: -
len: 15
j_gene: TRBJ1-5
CDR3aa: CAISESGHVNQPQHF

v_gene: TRBV9
abundance: -
len: 14
j_gene: TRBJ2-7
CDR3aa: CASSVTPQGREQYF

v_gene: TRBV19
abundance: -
len: 14
j_gene: TRBJ1-6
CDR3aa: CASSRQGIYSPLHF

v_gene: TRBV7-5
abundance: -
len: 16
j_gene: TRBJ1-5
CDR3aa: CVRSLGDRGGNQPQHF

v_gene: TRBV11-2
abundance: -
len: 15
j_gene: TRBJ1-1
CDR3aa: CASSGDRGWDTEAFF

v_gene: TRBV4-2
abundance: -
len: 17
j_gene: TRBJ2-1
CDR3aa: CASSQDLQGASYNEQFF

v_gene: TRBV2
abundance: -
len: 15
j_gene: TRBJ1-1
CDR3aa: CASRGRPGLNTEAFF

v_gene: TRBV7-9
abundance: -
len: 14
j_gene: TRBJ1-2
CDR3aa: CASSLAIRVEGYTF

v_gene: TRBV30
abundance: -
len: 15
j_gene: TRBJ1-5
CDR3aa: CAWSVQDSLNQPQHF

v_gene: TRBV4-1
abundance: -
len: 16
j_gene: TRBJ1-1
CDR3aa: CASSRPPTGPNTEAFF

v_gene: TRBV28
abundance: -
len: 14
j_gene: TRBJ1-2
CDR3aa: CASSTGGQNYGYTF

v_gene: TRBV4-1
abundance: -
len: 13
j_gene: TRBJ1-5
CDR3aa: CASSLMFNQPQHF

v_gene: TRBV7-2
abundance: -
len: 15
j_gene: TRBJ1-5
CDR3aa: CASSLQGQGSQPQHF

v_gene: TRBV20-1
abundance: -
len: 11
j_gene: TRBJ2-7
CDR3aa: CSARDDYEQYF

v_gene: TRBV10-3
abundance: -
len: 13
j_gene: TRBJ1-1
CDR3aa: CAISSQGYTEAFF

v_gene: TRBV19
abundance: -
len: 15
j_gene: TRBJ1-1
CDR3aa: CASSLSDNMNTEAFF

v_gene: TRBV19
abundance: -
len: 13
j_gene: TRBJ2-1
CDR3aa: CASTQRDYNEQFF

v_gene: TRBV10-2
abundance: -
len: 16
j_gene: TRBJ1-6
CDR3aa: CASSPINRGLPTPLHF

v_gene: TRBV29-1
abundance: -
len: 13
j_gene: TRBJ1-1
CDR3aa: CSASGQMNTEAFF

v_gene: TRBV5-5
abundance: -
len: 15
j_gene: TRBJ2-2
CDR3aa: CASSLGTDHTGELFF

v_gene: TRBV28
abundance: -
len: 13
j_gene: TRBJ1-5
CDR3aa: CASELDRVKPQHF

v_gene: TRBV5-6
abundance: -
len: 12
j_gene: TRBJ1-5
CDR3aa: CASSLGDQPQHF

v_gene: TRBV9
abundance: once
len: 15
j_gene: TRBJ1-5
CDR3aa: CASSSGQGGNQPQHF

v_gene: TRBV14
abundance: -
len: 14
j_gene: TRBJ1-2
CDR3aa: CASSPGTGYYGYTF

v_gene: TRBV9
abundance: -
len: 13
j_gene: TRBJ1-1
CDR3aa: CASSVRPYTEAFF

v_gene: TRBV2
abundance: -
len: 14
j_gene: TRBJ2-3
CDR3aa: CASSVRQATDTQYF

v_gene: TRBV5-1
abundance: -
len: 15
j_gene: TRBJ1-5
CDR3aa: CASSETGQSNQPQHF

v_gene: TRBV19
abundance: -
len: 16
j_gene: TRBJ2-5
CDR3aa: CASSIRPRGVQETQYF

v_gene: TRBV6-6
abundance: -
len: 19
j_gene: TRBJ2-1
CDR3aa: CASSRGLGGRAYSYNEQFF

v_gene: TRBV10-3
abundance: -
len: 13
j_gene: TRBJ1-2
CDR3aa: CATRDRGSYGYTF

v_gene: TRBV6-6
abundance: -
len: 16
j_gene: TRBJ1-1
CDR3aa: CASSSPLAGQNTEAFF

v_gene: TRBV27
abundance: few
len: 16
j_gene: TRBJ2-3
CDR3aa: CASSPPGWSGADTQYF

v_gene: TRBV2
abundance: -
len: 15
j_gene: TRBJ2-1
CDR3aa: CASRKRQGAANEQFF

v_gene: TRBV10-1
abundance: -
len: 18
j_gene: TRBJ2-7
CDR3aa: CASKVLKEGLPNYYEQYF

v_gene: TRBV6-5
abundance: -
len: 11
j_gene: TRBJ1-1
CDR3aa: CASSYRGGAFF

v_gene: TRBV12-3/TRBV12-4
abundance: -
len: 13
j_gene: TRBJ1-1
CDR3aa: CASSVQQETEAFF

v_gene: TRBV2
abundance: -
len: 15
j_gene: TRBJ1-2
CDR3aa: CASSVMGQAPGGYTF

v_gene: TRBV19
abundance: -
len: 12
j_gene: TRBJ1-2
CDR3aa: CASSTQLYGYTF

v_gene: TRBV5-1
abundance: few
len: 17
j_gene: TRBJ2-6
CDR3aa: CASSPGQPGSGANVLTF

v_gene: TRBV6-5
abundance: once
len: 13
j_gene: TRBJ2-1
CDR3aa: CASRAPEGNEQFF

v_gene: TRBV2
abundance: -
len: 15
j_gene: TRBJ1-2
CDR3aa: CASSEYQGERYGYTF

v_gene: TRBV5-6
abundance: -
len: 17
j_gene: TRBJ2-6
CDR3aa: CASSFGQTLSGANVLTF